The 27 T cell receptor beta chains given below trace back to one sample, sequenced in a study of regulatory T cells in long-lasting Graves disease. Combining iRepertoire HTBI primers with Arm-PCR of CDR3 regions, the authors built TCR beta libraries. TCRdb itself ran the multiplex PCR reads through MiXCR, one entry per CDR3 protein. The sample yields 300,000 to 350,000 distinct CDR3 sequences, roughly 21% seen once. Time point here: persistent/refractory GD, antithyroid drugs over 5 years with positive TRAb. RNA from PBMCs was the source of the TCR library. The sample in question was peripheral blood mononuclear cells (PBMCs), obtained when the disease was refractory, from a patient treated with antithyroid drugs. The receptor set was obtained from a female donor with Graves disease.

The sample holds many counts of this clonotype. This sequence joins TRBV11-2 and TRBJ2-2, with a possible D match to TRBD1 (6 bases). The CDR3 totals 14 residues. Germline V gives CDR1 SGHAT, CDR2 FQNNGV. V lost 4 bases and J lost 4, with 10 bases in between. CDR3 sequence (DNA): TGTGCCAGCAGCTCGCAGGGGATCACCGGGGAGCTGTTTTTT. Protein: CASSSQGITGELFF.

Of note for this clonotype: A much larger clone differs by one base, so this may be a read error. The J gene is TRBJ1-2, the V gene TRBV7-8; tentative D call: TRBD1 (5 bases). Germline-derived CDR1 and CDR2 are SGHVS and FQNEAQ. The CDR3 has 19 amino acids. Written as DNA, the CDR3 is TGTGCCAGCAGCTTTACTAGCGCTACCGGGGCCGCGTTTAACTATGGCTGCACCTTC. It yields the protein CASSFTSATGAAFNYGCTF.

Ten or more counts support this clonotype. This chain connects TRBV12-3 or TRBV12-4 to TRBJ1-2, with 7 bases matching TRBD1. The CDR3 consists of 13 residues. V trimming: 5 bases; J trimming: 7 bases; junction bases outside the gene matches: 7. The CDR3 region is CASSPTGITGYTF. Here the CDR3 DNA reads TGTGCCAGCAGTCCGACAGGGATTACTGGCTACACCTTC.

The sample holds many counts of this clonotype. This chain joins TRBV28 and TRBJ2-3; D call uncertain. Germline loops: CDR1 MDHEN, CDR2 SYDVKM. The CDR3 is 16 amino acids. Trimming removed 1 base at V and 0 bases at J, with 11 bases between. The CDR3 region is CASSLSPADSTDTQYF. The CDR3 DNA follows: TGTGCCAGCAGTTTATCCCCGGCGGATAGCACAGATACGCAGTATTTT.

Ten or more counts support this clonotype. This chain uses TRBV3-1 with TRBJ2-5; 10 nucleotides line up with TRBD2. V shed 1 base, J shed 4 bases, and the junction held 6 bases outside the gene matches. The CDR3 consists of 16 residues. The germline V gene has CDR1 LGHDT and CDR2 YNNKEL (reference sequence). The CDR3 here is CASSQGYLAGGETQYF. CDR3 nucleotides: TGTGCCAGCAGCCAAGGGTATTTAGCGGGAGGAGAGACCCAGTACTTC.

This clonotype was counted many times. This chain joins TRBV11-2 and TRBJ2-7; TRBD2 is a possible D gene (6 bases). CDR3 length equals 18 residues. V lost 6 bases and J 0 bases, leaving 24 bases between the germline ends. Germline CDR1 SGHAT, CDR2 FQNNGV. CDR3: CASRMPQGRASDSYEQYF. The CDR3, as DNA: TGTGCCAGCAGGATGCCCCAAGGGCGGGCTAGCGACTCCTACGAGCAGTACTTC. Filled out from reference TRBV11-2 and TRBJ2-7, the complete variable domain reads EAGVAQSPRYKIIEKRQSVAFWCNPISGHATLYWYQQILGQGPKLLIQFQNNGVVDDSQLPKDRFSAERLKGVDSTLKIQPAKLEDSAVYLCASRMPQGRASDSYEQYFGPGTRLTVT.

This clonotype was seen at least ten times. The V call is TRBV11-2, the J call TRBJ2-7, with a possible D match to TRBD2 (6 bases). This CDR3 contains 15 residues. Trimming cost V 5 bases and J 3 bases, with 17 bases left between them. CDR1 and CDR2 from the germline V gene are SGHAT and FQNNGV. CDR3 coding DNA: TGTGCCAGCAGCCCCAGTCTGGACTATGACTACGAGCAGTACTTC. This encodes CASSPSLDYDYEQYF.

This clonotype was picked up many times. This chain links TRBV27 with TRBJ1-2; possible D gene TRBD1, 6 bases. V shed 0 bases and J shed 8 bases, with 13 bases lying between them. Germline V lookup: CDR1 MNHEY, CDR2 SMNVEV (reference sequence). The CDR3 is made up of 14 amino acids. CDR3 residues: CASSLSVQGRGYTF. In nucleotides, the CDR3 is TGTGCCAGCAGTTTATCTGTACAGGGACGCGGCTACACCTTC.

This clonotype appeared a few times. The chain links TRBV5-1 to TRBJ1-3, with no clear D. V dropped 4 bases and J dropped 6 bases, with 14 bases sitting between them. CDR3 length: 14 amino acids. Germline CDR1 SGHRS, CDR2 YFSETQ. Here the CDR3 reads CASSPNPTENTIYF. The DNA of the CDR3 is TGCGCCAGCAGCCCCAACCCCACCGAAAACACCATATATTTT.

This clonotype was seen repeatedly, ten times or more. This chain joins TRBV28 and TRBJ2-5, with 7 bases lining up with TRBD2. CDR1 MDHEN and CDR2 SYDVKM come from the germline V gene. The CDR3 is 15 residues long. V lost 3 bases to trimming and J lost 3 bases; unmatched junction nucleotides: 7. DNA of the CDR3: TGTGCCAGCAGTTTTCCAAGACTAGCAAAAGAGACCCAGTACTTC. Translation: CASSFPRLAKETQYF.

The gene calls are TRBV6-1 and TRBJ2-7; the D is unclear. Germline V gives CDR1 MNHNS, CDR2 SASEGT. There are 14 residues in the CDR3. The ends were cut back, 7 bases at V and 0 bases at J, with 13 bases in the middle. CDR3: CASKSTYSSYEQYF. The DNA for the CDR3 is TGTGCCAGCAAGAGCACTTATAGCTCCTACGAGCAGTACTTC.

Note on this clonotype: This sequence may be a read error, since a much larger clone differs from it by one base. The chain combines TRBV30 with TRBJ1-2; D is unresolved. Germline-derived CDR1 and CDR2 are GTSNPN and SVGIG (reference sequence). The CDR3 runs to 12 residues. This CDR3 reads CAWSGAVSGHTF. CDR3 bases: TGTGCCTGGAGTGGGGCAGTAAGTGGCCACACCTTC. The full variable domain, rest sourced from reference TRBV30 and TRBJ1-2, is SQTIHQWPATLVQPVGSPLSLECTVEGTSNPNLYWYRQAAGRGLQLLFYSVGIGQISSEVPQNLSASRPQDRQFILSSKKLLLSDSGFYLCAWSGAVSGHTFGSGTRLTVV.

Here the CDR3 reads CASSPPGTGETRQTEAFF. CDR3 DNA sequence: TGTGCCAGCAGCCCCCCCGGGACAGGGGAAACGAGGCAGACTGAAGCTTTCTTT. The gene calls are TRBV3-1 and TRBJ1-1; 10 bases agree with TRBD1. The trim removed 4 bases at V and 5 bases at J, leaving 16 bases unmatched. Germline CDR1 is LGHDT and CDR2 is YNNKEL (reference sequence). The CDR3 totals 18 residues. The variable domain in full, with the rest retrieved from reference TRBV3-1 and TRBJ1-1, is DTAVSQTPKYLVTQMGNDKSIKCEQNLGHDTMYWYKQDSKKFLKIMFSYNNKELIINETVPNRFSPKSPDKAHLNLHINSLELGDSAVYFCASSPPGTGETRQTEAFFGQGTRLTVV.

The chain recombines TRBV6-1 with TRBJ2-7; 10 bases agree with TRBD1. The CDR3 covers 15 residues. Germline V CDR1 and CDR2: MNHNS, SASEGT. V lost 6 bases and J lost 2; bases outside the gene matches: 7. The CDR3 reads CASSLTGGLPYEQYF. The DNA of the CDR3 is TGTGCCAGCAGCCTGACAGGGGGCCTTCCCTACGAGCAGTACTTC.

A remark on this clonotype: This may be a read error, as it is one base from a much larger clone. Here the CDR3 omits its conserved ending phenylalanine or tryptophan, so a read error is the likely source. This chain joins TRBV7-8 and TRBJ1-5; a possible D gene is TRBD1 (5 bases). Germline V gives CDR1 SGHVS, CDR2 FQNEAQ. Trimming removed 1 base at V and 4 bases at J, with 11 bases between. The CDR3 spans 15 residues. The CDR3 region has the DNA TGTGCCAGCAGCTTAGTCGAAGGGGTAAATCAGCCCCAGCATCTT. Its translation: CASSLVEGVNQPQHL.

In its sample, this clonotype was seen a few times. This chain joins TRBV20-1 and TRBJ2-7; the D gene is possibly TRBD1 (5 bases). V dropped 0 bases and J dropped 0 bases, with 9 bases sitting between them. Germline values: CDR1 DFQATT, CDR2 SNEGSKA (reference sequence). This CDR3 is built from 14 residues. Here the CDR3 DNA reads TGCAGTGCTAGAGATGTCAGGGACTCCTACGAGCAGTACTTC. Protein sequence: CSARDVRDSYEQYF.

The J gene is TRBJ2-3, the V gene TRBV11-3; unclear D gene. Trimming took off 2 bases at V and 2 bases at J, with 5 bases between the two ends. This CDR3 has 13 residues. Germline loops: CDR1 SGHNT, CDR2 YENEEA. DNA of the CDR3: TGTGCCAGCAGCTTATTGTACACAGATACGCAGTATTTT. Its translation is CASSLLYTDTQYF.

Many counts were recorded for this clonotype. The chain links TRBV18 to TRBJ1-1; no clear D. Germline CDR1 KGHSH, CDR2 LQKENI. Trimming shortened V by 3 bases and J by 8 bases, and 7 bases separated the two germline ends. The CDR3 covers 11 residues. The CDR3 loop is CASSPVQEAFF. CDR3 DNA sequence: TGTGCCAGCTCACCCGTGCAGGAAGCTTTCTTT.

This clonotype was counted at least ten times. The chain is built from TRBV6-1 and TRBJ1-2, with D perhaps TRBD1 (6 bases). The CDR3 sequence is 11 residues long. V was pared by 5 bases and J by 7 bases, with 8 bases between. Per the germline V gene, CDR1 is MNHNS and CDR2 is SASEGT. The CDR3 nucleotides are TGTGCCAGCAGTCAGGGGTTTGGCTACACCTTC. Translating gives CASSQGFGYTF.

In its sample, this clonotype was seen a few times. The chain has TRBV6-1 and TRBJ1-1, with D uncertain. Trimming stripped 4 bases from V and 4 bases from J, with 16 bases between. Germline CDR1 reads MNHNS; CDR2 reads SASEGT. This CDR3 is 15 amino acids long. The CDR3 DNA reads as TGTGCCAGCAGTGCTAGCAAAGGGCTAGCCACTGAAGCTTTCTTT. Its translation: CASSASKGLATEAFF.

This clonotype was detected ten times or more. The chain joins TRBV2 to TRBJ1-2; a possible D gene is TRBD1 (6 bases). V dropped 4 bases and J dropped 5 bases, with 20 bases sitting between them. CDR1 SNHLY and CDR2 FYNNEI come from the germline V gene. The CDR3 covers 16 residues. Written as DNA, the CDR3 is TGTGCCAGCAGTGGGGTCAGGCAGGGGAACCTTTATGGCTACACCTTC. This encodes CASSGVRQGNLYGYTF.

The sample holds a few counts of this clonotype. V is TRBV6-2 or TRBV6-3 and J is TRBJ2-7, with TRBD2 matching 10 bases. V trimming: 11 bases; J trimming: 6 bases; junction bases outside the gene matches: 10. The CDR3 has 13 amino acids. Germline CDR1 is MNHEY and CDR2 is SVGEGT. In DNA, the CDR3 is TGTGCCGTACAGCGGGAGGGCCTGGGCGAGCAGTACTTC. It specifies CAVQREGLGEQYF.

There are many counts of this clonotype. V gene TRBV12-3 or TRBV12-4 combines with J gene TRBJ2-7; 11 bases are shared with TRBD1. The CDR3 consists of 21 residues. V lost 5 bases to trimming and J lost 2 bases; unmatched junction nucleotides: 23. The CDR3 loop reads CASSATRTGGWMRGRTYEQYF. The CDR3 DNA reads TGTGCCAGCAGTGCCACTCGGACAGGGGGCTGGATGAGGGGCCGGACCTACGAGCAGTACTTC.

The table lists this clonotype with a few counts. This chain uses TRBV3-1 with TRBJ2-2, with 8 nucleotides matching TRBD1. In germline, CDR1 is LGHDT, CDR2 YNNKEL (reference sequence). With V trimmed by 3 bases and J by 2 bases, 2 bases remained unmatched. The CDR3 sequence is 15 residues long. The CDR3 sequence is CASSHDRGNTGELFF. In DNA form, the CDR3 reads TGTGCCAGCAGCCACGACAGGGGAAACACCGGGGAGCTGTTTTTT.

This clonotype was found many times. This sequence joins TRBV11-2 and TRBJ1-6, with a tentative D call TRBD1 (5 bases). This CDR3 region has 20 residues. Deletions cut 4 bases from V and 5 bases from J, with 27 bases between. Germline V lookup: CDR1 SGHAT, CDR2 FQNNGV. CDR3 bases: TGTGCCAGCAGCTATCTTAGGTGGCAGGGTTCCCAATTCGATAATTCACCCCTCCACTTT. Residues: CASSYLRWQGSQFDNSPLHF.

This clonotype was observed a handful of times. This chain joins TRBV28 and TRBJ1-2, with D possibly matching TRBD1 (5 bases). The CDR3 consists of 17 residues. Germline V CDR1 and CDR2: MDHEN, SYDVKM. V was trimmed by 6 bases and J by 4 bases, leaving 24 bases between them. The CDR3, as DNA: TGTGCCAGCAGCCCCAAAGTCCGGGCAGGGCGGGGCTATGGCTACACCTTC. It is translated as CASSPKVRAGRGYGYTF.

The rearrangement uses TRBV4-3 and TRBJ1-1; 9 bases fit TRBD1. The V gene end was trimmed by 4 bases and the J gene end by 5 bases; junction bases not matched to a gene: 8. This CDR3 is built from 15 residues. The germline gives CDR1 LGHNA, CDR2 YSLEER. CDR3 protein: CASSRSRDRETEAFF. CDR3 in DNA: TGCGCCAGCAGCCGGTCCCGGGACAGGGAAACTGAAGCTTTCTTT.